Listed here are 14 T cell receptor beta chains from one sample, sequenced in a study of prognosis after radiotherapy for stage I lung cancer. Amplification of TCR beta CDR3 from genomic DNA used two-round multiplex PCR. First-round PCR used primers specific to each TRBV and TRBJ gene. TCRdb ran MiXCR on the multiplex PCR reads and lists one entry per CDR3 protein. The sample shows roughly 20,000 distinct CDR3 sequences, 45% to 70% of them seen only once. This specimen consisted of PBMCs, obtained before or after stereotactic body radiation therapy (not recorded which). These receptors were taken from a donor aged 50 or older with non-small cell lung cancer.

Regarding this clonotype: Germline is not matched at one junction end, which may reflect a read error. The genes are TRBV6-1 and TRBJ1-2; 11 bases are shared with TRBD1. Germline CDR1 is MNHNS and CDR2 is SASEGT. The CDR3 totals 15 residues. CDR3 protein: CASSPPDRGPYVYTF. CDR3 DNA sequence: TGTGCCAGCAGTCCGCCGGACAGGGGGCCTTATGTCTACACCTTC.

The genes are TRBV19 and TRBJ2-2; the match to TRBD2 covers 12 bases. Germline CDR1 reads LNHDA; CDR2 reads SQIVND (reference sequence). The CDR3 runs 17 residues. Unmatched junction bases numbered 6, after V lost 7 bases and J lost 0 bases. The CDR3 here is CASIILAGGANTGELFF. CDR3 nucleotide sequence: TGTGCCAGTATTATTCTAGCGGGAGGGGCGAACACCGGGGAGCTGTTTTTT.

The V and J genes are TRBV3-1 and TRBJ1-2, with 7 nucleotides matching TRBD1. The CDR3 consists of 15 residues. The junction had 6 bases not matched to a gene; V was cut back by 4 bases and J by 1 base. From germline, CDR1 is LGHDT and CDR2 YNNKEL (reference sequence). In DNA, the CDR3 is TGTGCCAGCAGCCCCCGGGACAGATTTAACTATGGCTACACCTTC. It encodes CASSPRDRFNYGYTF. Complete variable domain (other parts from reference TRBV3-1 and TRBJ1-2): DTAVSQTPKYLVTQMGNDKSIKCEQNLGHDTMYWYKQDSKKFLKIMFSYNNKELIINETVPNRFSPKSPDKAHLNLHINSLELGDSAVYFCASSPRDRFNYGYTFGSGTRLTVV.

About this clonotype itself: At one end the junction does not follow the germline gene, possibly because of a read error. The J gene is TRBJ1-1, the V gene TRBV28; D is ambiguous. CDR3 length: 11 amino acids. CDR1 and CDR2 from the germline V gene are MDHEN and SYDVKM. The DNA for the CDR3 is TGTGCCGGCAGTGTCCCCTCACATGCTTTCTTT. Translation gives CAGSVPSHAFF.

By proportion, this clonotype is medium-sized. This sequence joins TRBV13 and TRBJ1-3; TRBD1 might be the D (6 bases). There are 15 residues in the CDR3. Trimming removed 5 bases at V and 4 bases at J, with 15 bases between. CDR1 is PRHDT, CDR2 FYEKMQ, per germline (reference sequence). The CDR3 loop reads CASSLTGTRGNTIYF. In DNA, the CDR3 is TGTGCCAGCAGCCTTACAGGGACGAGGGGAAACACCATATATTTT.

This clonotype was counted many times. This chain links TRBV18 with TRBJ1-1; 8 bases are a match to TRBD1. The CDR3 has 16 amino acids. Germline lookup yields CDR1 KGHSH and CDR2 LQKENI. The V and J ends lost 5 bases and 4 bases, in that order; junction bases with no gene match: 12. Here the CDR3 reads CASSSTQGAIRTEAFF. In DNA form, the CDR3 reads TGTGCCAGCTCAAGTACCCAGGGGGCGATACGCACTGAAGCTTTCTTT.

Concerning this clonotype: One end of the junction does not line up with germline, which may come from a read error. The chain carries TRBV7-9 and TRBJ2-1, with a tentative D call TRBD1 (5 bases). The CDR3 spans 16 residues. Germline V lookup: CDR1 SEHNR, CDR2 FQNEAQ (reference sequence). The CDR3 DNA is TGTGCCAGCAGCCAAGGGTCTGGGGCCTCCTACAATGATCAGTTCTTC. Its protein product is CASSQGSGASYNDQFF.

Of note for this clonotype: This is likely an artifact of a read error, given a far larger clone one base away. The V call is TRBV11-3, the J call TRBJ2-7; 10 bases map to TRBD2. With 5 bases clipped from V and 7 bases from J, the junction kept 8 bases outside the gene matches. CDR1 is SGHNT and CDR2 is YENEEA in the germline V gene. The CDR3 is 14 amino acids. The CDR3 protein is CASSTRTSGNEQYF. The DNA for the CDR3 is TGTGCCAGCAGCACCCGGACTAGCGGCAATGAGCAGTACTTC.

This clonotype was observed many times. The chain uses TRBV7-6 and TRBJ2-7; possible D gene TRBD2, 5 bases. Germline V CDR1 and CDR2: SGHVS, FNYEAQ. Trimming removed 9 bases at V and 3 bases at J, with 12 bases between. This CDR3 contains 12 residues. The CDR3 DNA reads as TGTGCCAGTTTGATAGCGTTCTACGAGCAGTACTTC. This gives the protein CASLIAFYEQYF.

By share, this clonotype ranks as medium-sized (0.01 to 0.1%). The chain couples TRBV7-6 to TRBJ2-7; D unclear. The CDR3 covers 13 residues. V lost 4 bases and J 7 bases, leaving 14 bases between the germline ends. Germline V gene lookup returns CDR1 SGHVS and CDR2 FNYEAQ. CDR3 loop: CASSSRPGGEQYF. The CDR3 nucleotides are TGTGCCAGCAGCTCCAGACCAGGTGGGGAGCAGTACTTC.

The chain uses TRBV2 and TRBJ2-1, with unresolved D. V was clipped by 1 base and J by 10 bases, with 14 bases between them. Germline V gene sequence: CDR1 SNHLY, CDR2 FYNNEI. The CDR3 has 14 residues. This CDR3 is CASSEGRCRWEQFF. CDR3 sequence (DNA): TGTGCCAGCAGTGAAGGCAGGTGCCGGTGGGAGCAGTTCTTC.

The chain combines TRBV30 with TRBJ1-4; TRBD1 is a possible D gene (6 bases). The length of the CDR3 is 14 residues. V was cut by 5 bases and J by 8 bases, with 18 bases left in between. Germline V gene sequence: CDR1 GTSNPN, CDR2 SVGIG (reference sequence). The CDR3 here is CAWSPGQAGEKLFF. The CDR3 DNA is TGTGCCTGGTCCCCGGGACAAGCTGGGGAAAAACTGTTTTTT.

There are many counts of this clonotype. This may arise from a read error, as a much more abundant clone is one base away. The chain carries TRBV7-9 and TRBJ2-7; 10 bases map to TRBD1. The CDR3 is made up of 14 amino acids. Germline values: CDR1 SEHNR, CDR2 FQNEAQ (reference sequence). The V segment lost 6 bases and the J segment 6 bases; nucleotides outside the gene matches: 8. CDR3 DNA: TGTGCCAGCAGACGCGAGGGACAGGGGACCGAGCAGTACTTC. This codes for CASRREGQGTEQYF. Full variable domain (missing parts from reference TRBV7-9 and TRBJ2-7): DTGVSQNPRHKITKRGQNVTFRCDPISEHNRLYWYRQTLGQGPEFLTYFQNEAQLEKSRLLSDRFSAERPKGSFSTLEIQRTEQGDSAMYLCASRREGQGTEQYFGPGTRLTVT.

The chain employs TRBV28 and TRBJ2-2; perhaps D is TRBD1 or TRBD2 (5 bases each). Germline CDR1 MDHEN, CDR2 SYDVKM. This CDR3 comprises 15 residues. V lost 5 bases and J lost 8, with 18 bases in between. The CDR3 DNA reads as TGTGCCAGCAGTAGACCGGGACCATTACGAGGGGAGCTGTTTTTT. It yields the protein CASSRPGPLRGELFF. Drawing the rest from reference TRBV28 and TRBJ2-2, the complete variable domain is DVKVTQSSRYLVKRTGEKVFLECVQDMDHENMFWYRQDPGLGLRLIYFSYDVKMKEKGDIPEGYSVSREKKERFSLILESASTNQTSMYLCASSRPGPLRGELFFGEGSRLTVL.